This entry lists 14 T cell receptor beta chains sequenced from one sample in a study of T-cell reconstitution after alpha-beta-depleted transplantation in children. During its preparation, the TCRbeta library received unique molecular identifiers. TCRdb itself ran the PCR reads through MiXCR, one entry per CDR3 protein. The top ten hold about 3.8% of the sample, which has about 400,000 distinct CDR3 sequences, over 20% seen once. The sample here was PBMCs from the stem cell graft donor, taken from the stem cell graft. These receptors originate from a human donor who donated a stem cell graft to a child with acute myeloid leukemia.

This clonotype has only a few counts. DNA of the CDR3: TGTGCCATCAAAGAAACAGGGGGAGAGCAGTACTTC. It translates to CAIKETGGEQYF. The chain links TRBV10-3 to TRBJ2-7; 8 bases are shared with TRBD1. CDR1 is ENHRY, CDR2 SYGVKD, per germline. The CDR3 is 12 residues long. Trimming removed 7 bases from V and 7 bases from J; junction bases left unmatched: 6.

This clonotype was counted between two and nine times. The V and J genes are TRBV7-1 and TRBJ2-7; 7 nucleotides agree with TRBD2. TRBV7-1 is recorded as an ORF, its role being uncertain. J lost 1 base, V lost 7 bases, and 4 bases had no gene match. The CDR3 has 13 residues. CDR3 coding DNA: TGTGCCAGCATCCAGGGAGGGTCCTACGAGCAGTACTTC. As protein: CASIQGGSYEQYF.

This clonotype was recorded a few times. CDR3 bases: TGTGCCAGCAGCGTAGGGTTTAGGACCTATGGCTACACCTTC. It translates to CASSVGFRTYGYTF. The chain employs TRBV9 and TRBJ1-2; D is uncertain. This CDR3 is built from 14 residues. V was trimmed by 0 bases and J by 4 bases, leaving 10 bases between them. Germline assignment: CDR1 SGDLS and CDR2 YYNGEE.

A few counts support this clonotype. The chain joins TRBV27 to TRBJ2-5, with 7 bases that match TRBD1. CDR1 is MNHEY, CDR2 SMNVEV, per germline (reference sequence). The CDR3 has 16 residues. The junction had 15 bases not matched to a gene; V was cut back by 6 bases and J by 5 bases. CDR3 bases: TGTGCCAGCAGGGACCTAGGGGGCGGTTTGAGGGAGACCCAGTACTTC. Encoded protein: CASRDLGGGLRETQYF.

This clonotype was picked up a small number of times. J is TRBJ1-3 and V is TRBV3-1; D call uncertain. Germline values: CDR1 LGHDT, CDR2 YNNKEL (reference sequence). The CDR3 extends over 16 amino acids. The V gene lost 1 base and the J gene lost 2 bases, with 12 bases spanning the gap. The CDR3 region is CASSQGAGTAGNTIYF. The CDR3 DNA is TGTGCCAGCAGCCAAGGGGCGGGCACAGCTGGAAACACCATATATTTT.

The genes are TRBV12-3 or TRBV12-4 and TRBJ1-4; D is possibly TRBD1 (5 bases). This CDR3 comprises 16 residues. V lost 5 bases and J 2 bases, leaving 15 bases between the germline ends. CDR3 in amino acids: CASSPRGGLTNEKLFF. CDR3 DNA: TGTGCCAGCAGTCCGCGGGGCGGATTGACTAATGAAAAACTGTTTTTT.

This clonotype was recorded a few times. This chain joins TRBV12-3 or TRBV12-4 and TRBJ2-7; D call uncertain. V lost 5 bases, J lost 3 bases, and 11 bases lay in between. The CDR3 consists of 13 residues. The CDR3 reads CASSDGSYYEQYF. The CDR3 DNA reads as TGTGCCAGCAGTGACGGCAGTTACTACGAGCAGTACTTC.

This clonotype was seen more than once but under ten times. The CDR3 spells CASSLPTSGRETQYF. As DNA, the CDR3 is TGTGCCAGCAGTTTACCAACTAGCGGACGAGAGACCCAGTACTTC. The chain links TRBV28 to TRBJ2-5; 8 nucleotides align to TRBD2. Germline CDR1 reads MDHEN; CDR2 reads SYDVKM. V lost 2 bases, J lost 4 bases, and 6 bases stayed unmatched. This CDR3 comprises 15 residues.

The chain couples TRBV15 to TRBJ2-5; 7 bases are a match to TRBD2. The J segment lost 0 bases and the V segment lost 4 bases, leaving 8 bases of the junction unmatched. The CDR3 is 16 residues long. The germline CDR1 and CDR2 sequences are LNHNV and YYDKDF (reference sequence). CDR3 nucleotides: TGTGCCACCAGCAAGTTGGCTAGCGGCTACCAAGAGACCCAGTACTTC. Translated: CATSKLASGYQETQYF.

Only a few counts were recorded for this clonotype. The chain couples TRBV28 to TRBJ2-1, with 7 nucleotides matching TRBD1. The CDR3 is made up of 17 amino acids. Germline V gene sequence: CDR1 MDHEN, CDR2 SYDVKM. The V segment lost 5 bases and the J segment 0 bases; nucleotides outside the gene matches: 10. The CDR3, as DNA: TGTGCCAGCAGTCCTGGGCCCAGGGGGAGCTCCTACAATGAGCAGTTCTTC. The encoded protein is CASSPGPRGSSYNEQFF.

In its sample, this clonotype was seen many times. The rearrangement uses TRBV12-3 or TRBV12-4 and TRBJ1-5; 9 nucleotides align to TRBD1. CDR3 length: 14 amino acids. Losses at the gene ends were 5 bases for V and 9 bases for J; bases not matched to a gene: 8. The CDR3 here is CASSGGQGRRPQHF. CDR3 in DNA: TGTGCCAGCAGTGGGGGACAGGGAAGGCGGCCCCAGCATTTT.

This chain's CDR3 is CATSRDSGRWTFHEQYF. CDR3 DNA: TGTGCCACCAGCAGAGACTCGGGTCGTTGGACATTCCACGAGCAGTACTTC. The chain links TRBV15 to TRBJ2-7, with D perhaps matching TRBD1 (5 bases). The V end was cut by 0 bases, the J end by 5 bases, with 20 bases between. This CDR3 spans 17 amino acids. Germline assignment: CDR1 LNHNV and CDR2 YYDKDF (reference sequence).

The chain links TRBV7-2 to TRBJ2-2; the match to TRBD2 covers 7 bases. Germline trimming cut 7 bases from V and 4 bases from J; bases unmatched to any gene: 6. CDR1 and CDR2 (germline): SGHTA, FQGNSA. CDR3 size: 14 residues. The CDR3 DNA reads TGTGCCAGCACCCGGCGGGAGTTCACCGGGGAGCTGTTTTTT. Protein: CASTRREFTGELFF.

The chain joins TRBV28 to TRBJ2-5, with 9 bases lining up with TRBD1. The germline V gene has CDR1 MDHEN and CDR2 SYDVKM. The CDR3 runs 15 residues. Trimming cost V 3 bases and J 3 bases; bases outside gene matches: 5. CDR3 sequence: CASSFGGQGKETQYF. The CDR3 coding sequence is TGTGCCAGCAGTTTCGGGGGACAGGGAAAAGAGACCCAGTACTTC. The full variable domain, its missing parts supplied by reference TRBV28 and TRBJ2-5, is DVKVTQSSRYLVKRTGEKVFLECVQDMDHENMFWYRQDPGLGLRLIYFSYDVKMKEKGDIPEGYSVSREKKERFSLILESASTNQTSMYLCASSFGGQGKETQYFGPGTRLLVL.